This T cell receptor (beta chain) is drawn from a study of cytomegalovirus exposure and HLA in healthy donors. Regarding the study as a whole: The authors listed some 150 TCR beta chains as cytomegalovirus-associated. The dataset shows that most TCR sequences were rare, while some public TCRs occurred in many donors.

Using immunoSEQ multiplex PCR, the repertoire was profiled, and TCRdb retains in-frame clones only, with some absent. This sample has 140,000 or so clones, with approximately 88% found just once. The CDR3 totals 14 residues. The germline CDR1 and CDR2 sequences are LNHDA and SQIVND (reference sequence). V lost 6 bases, J lost 6 bases, and 14 bases lay in between. Notes on this clone: The antigen is unknown.

V gene TRBV19 combines with J gene TRBJ2-2, with a weak D call TRBD2 (7 bases). The sequenced material came from PBMCs. This sequence originates from a young man in good health and CMV-seropositive. The CDR3 bases are TGTGCCAGTAGGAGGAGGGGGGGCTCCGGGGAGCTGTTTTTT. This gives the protein CASRRRGGSGELFF.